The clone carrying this TCR beta chain appeared a few times. As yet, its antigen is unknown. This specimen belongs to a study of PD-1 blockade in classical Hodgkin lymphoma. In the study overall: Nivolumab was administered to patients intravenously at 3 mg/kg every 2 weeks.

Study results and limitations: As was reported, newly diagnosed patients showed lower baseline TCR diversity than healthy donors did. Complete responders started with a diversity level that resembled newly diagnosed patients at baseline. Some patients started nivolumab under 1 year after ASCT, and they were excluded.

The table came from immunoSEQ multiplex PCR; TCRdb's copy has only in-frame clones and leaves some out. The table includes 40,000 to 45,000 clones, roughly 69% detected once. Time point meaning: cycle 4 day 1 (C4D1), after five to seven weeks of nivolumab. Exposure to brentuximab vedotin varied, and each patient had relapsed following autologous stem cell transplantation. The V gene lost 1 base and the J gene lost 0 bases, with 9 bases spanning the gap. This CDR3 is built from 15 residues. Germline loops: CDR1 MGHRA, CDR2 YSYEKL. The receptor comes from a human donor with classical Hodgkin lymphoma. Sequencing was performed on peripheral blood mononuclear cells (PBMCs), taken before the fourth cycle of nivolumab. The chain has TRBV4-1 and TRBJ2-5; D is unresolved. CDR3 region: CASSQVAVDQETQYF. CDR3 in DNA: TGCGCCAGCAGCCAAGTGGCTGTAGACCAAGAGACCCAGTACTTC.